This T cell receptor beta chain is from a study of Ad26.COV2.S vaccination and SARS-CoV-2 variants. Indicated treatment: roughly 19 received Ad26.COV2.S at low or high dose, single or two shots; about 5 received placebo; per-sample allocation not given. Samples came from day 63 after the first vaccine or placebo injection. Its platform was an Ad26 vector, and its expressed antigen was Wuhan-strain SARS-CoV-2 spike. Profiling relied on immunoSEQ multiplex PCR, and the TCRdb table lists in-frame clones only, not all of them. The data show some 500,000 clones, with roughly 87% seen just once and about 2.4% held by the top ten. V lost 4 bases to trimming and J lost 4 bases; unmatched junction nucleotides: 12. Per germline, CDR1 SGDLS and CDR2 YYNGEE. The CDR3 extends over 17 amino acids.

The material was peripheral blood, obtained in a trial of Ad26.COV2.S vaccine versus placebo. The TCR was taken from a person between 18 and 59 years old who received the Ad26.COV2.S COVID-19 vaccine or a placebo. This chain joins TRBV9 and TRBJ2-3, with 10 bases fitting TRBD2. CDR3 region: CASSPRESGRAADTQYF. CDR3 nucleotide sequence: TGTGCCAGCAGCCCCCGAGAGAGCGGGAGGGCCGCAGATACGCAGTATTTT.